The next 14 T cell receptor beta chains were all read from a single sample in a study of shared clonotypes between healthy human individuals. TCRdb's copy holds only in-frame clones and misses some; the assay was immunoSEQ multiplex PCR. The sample has 650,000 to 750,000 clones, roughly 70% seen once. The sequenced sample consisted of memory CD4+ T cells sorted from blood. Subset meaning: CD45RA-negative fraction. Receptor source: a woman in her 30s in good health.

On this clone itself: A much bigger clone sits one base away, suggesting this may be a read error. The rearrangement joins TRBV2 to TRBJ2-7; D is ambiguous. Trimming shortened V by 8 bases and J by 5 bases, and 1 base separated the two germline ends. In germline, CDR1 is SNHLY, CDR2 FYNNEI. The CDR3 consists of 8 residues. The CDR3 loop is CASDEQYF. The CDR3 DNA reads as TGTGCCAGCGACGAGCAGTACTTC.

This clone was observed a few times. The genes are TRBV19 and TRBJ1-5; TRBD1 matches 10 bases. The CDR3 covers 15 residues. The junction had 5 bases not matched to a gene; V was cut back by 7 bases and J by 2 bases. Germline CDR1 is LNHDA and CDR2 is SQIVND (reference sequence). CDR3 region: CASNRGQGGNQPQHF. The DNA of the CDR3 is TGTGCCAGTAACCGAGGACAGGGGGGCAATCAGCCCCAGCATTTT.

V usage is TRBV5-1 and J usage is TRBJ2-3; TRBD2 matches at 8 bases. V trimming: 4 bases; J trimming: 3 bases; junction bases outside the gene matches: 7. Germline assignment: CDR1 SGHRS and CDR2 YFSETQ. CDR3 length: 15 residues. DNA for the CDR3: TGCGCCAGCAGCCTAGCGGGCACGGAGACAGATACGCAGTATTTT. Its protein product is CASSLAGTETDTQYF.

The chain joins TRBV6-1 to TRBJ2-1, with 7 bases matching TRBD1. Germline V gene lookup returns CDR1 MNHNS and CDR2 SASEGT. V lost 3 bases to trimming and J lost 3 bases; unmatched junction nucleotides: 5. The CDR3 totals 15 residues. The CDR3 nucleotides are TGTGCCAGCAGTGATAGGACAGGCTTCTACAATGAGCAGTTCTTC. Protein sequence: CASSDRTGFYNEQFF.

V and J are TRBV6-4 and TRBJ2-7; D is undetermined. The germline gives CDR1 MRHNA, CDR2 SNTAGT. The germline V and J ends were trimmed by 10 bases and 3 bases, with 7 bases remaining between them. CDR3 length: 10 residues. The CDR3 sequence: CANSNYEQYF. DNA for the CDR3: TGTGCCAACTCCAACTACGAGCAGTACTTC.

V is TRBV23-1 and J is TRBJ1-5, with D perhaps matching TRBD1 (6 bases). TRBV23-1 is annotated as an ORF whose role is uncertain. This CDR3 spans 18 amino acids. Trimming removed 1 base at V and 7 bases at J, with 23 bases between. The CDR3 sequence is CASSQLTRGEGGAQPQHF. The CDR3 coding sequence is TGCGCCAGCAGTCAATTGACTAGAGGGGAGGGGGGCGCACAGCCCCAGCATTTT.

V is TRBV7-7 and J is TRBJ2-3; 10 positions agree with TRBD2. The CDR3 has 16 amino acids. Looked up from germline, CDR1 is SSHAT and CDR2 is FNYEAQ (reference sequence). With V trimmed by 5 bases and J by 4 bases, 9 bases remained unmatched. The CDR3 is CASSPTSSGRSDTQYF. The CDR3 DNA is TGTGCCAGCAGCCCCACGAGTAGCGGGAGGTCAGATACGCAGTATTTT.

The chain couples TRBV27 to TRBJ2-2; D ambiguous. The V gene lost 3 bases and the J gene lost 6 bases, with 8 bases spanning the gap. The CDR3 sequence is 13 residues long. Germline V CDR1 and CDR2: MNHEY, SMNVEV (reference sequence). The CDR3: CASSFPNPGELFF. The CDR3 DNA reads TGTGCCAGCAGTTTCCCCAATCCCGGGGAGCTGTTTTTT.

The chain couples TRBV19 to TRBJ2-1, with D maybe TRBD2 (6 bases). The CDR3 has 15 amino acids. Trimming stripped 8 bases from V and 4 bases from J, with 18 bases between. Germline lookup yields CDR1 LNHDA and CDR2 SQIVND (reference sequence). The CDR3 nucleotides read TGTGCCAGTCATTTCGGGGCTAGCGTATACAATGAGCAGTTCTTC. Protein: CASHFGASVYNEQFF.

To note about this clone: Other DNA sequences in this sample translate to the same CDR3. The J gene is TRBJ2-7, the V gene TRBV7-2, with D tentatively TRBD2 (5 bases). Between the trimmed V and J ends, which lost 5 bases and 2 bases, there was a span of 16 bases. The CDR3 extends over 15 amino acids. Germline V lookup: CDR1 SGHTA, CDR2 FQGNSA. CDR3 DNA: TGTGCCAGCAGCCCACAATCGGGATCCACCTACGAGCAGTACTTC. Translating gives CASSPQSGSTYEQYF.

A word on this clone: Other DNA sequences in this specimen translate into the identical CDR3. The rearrangement joins TRBV10-1 to TRBJ2-1; D uncertain. In germline, CDR1 is WNHNN, CDR2 SYGVQD (reference sequence). Trimming took 3 bases from V and 4 from J, leaving 1 base between them. This CDR3 region has 11 residues. CDR3 bases: TGCGCCAGCAGTGAATACAATGAGCAGTTCTTC. This codes for CASSEYNEQFF.

The chain recombines TRBV7-9 with TRBJ2-7; D possibly uses TRBD1 or TRBD2 (5 bases each). CDR3 length: 15 amino acids. CDR1 and CDR2 from the germline V gene are SEHNR and FQNEAQ (reference sequence). V gave up 8 bases and J gave up 0 bases, with 17 bases separating them. CDR3 in amino acids: CASSLGAQASYEQYF. The CDR3 DNA sequence: TGTGCCAGCTCACTAGGGGCCCAGGCCTCCTACGAGCAGTACTTC.

The J gene is TRBJ1-2, the V gene TRBV2; D unresolved. V lost 6 bases and J lost 4, with 9 bases in between. The germline CDR1 and CDR2 sequences are SNHLY and FYNNEI. There are 12 residues in the CDR3. The CDR3 is CASSTRGYGYTF. CDR3 DNA sequence: TGTGCCAGCAGCACACGGGGCTATGGCTACACCTTC.

CDR3 sequence (DNA): TGCGCCAGCAGCCCCCTACCCGGACTAGCGAGCGAGCAGTACTTC. This sequence encodes CASSPLPGLASEQYF. This rearrangement joins TRBV5-1 to TRBJ2-7; 9 bases are a match to TRBD2. V lost 4 bases and J lost 6; bases outside the gene matches: 11. This CDR3 has 15 amino acids. CDR1 is SGHRS and CDR2 is YFSETQ in the germline V gene.